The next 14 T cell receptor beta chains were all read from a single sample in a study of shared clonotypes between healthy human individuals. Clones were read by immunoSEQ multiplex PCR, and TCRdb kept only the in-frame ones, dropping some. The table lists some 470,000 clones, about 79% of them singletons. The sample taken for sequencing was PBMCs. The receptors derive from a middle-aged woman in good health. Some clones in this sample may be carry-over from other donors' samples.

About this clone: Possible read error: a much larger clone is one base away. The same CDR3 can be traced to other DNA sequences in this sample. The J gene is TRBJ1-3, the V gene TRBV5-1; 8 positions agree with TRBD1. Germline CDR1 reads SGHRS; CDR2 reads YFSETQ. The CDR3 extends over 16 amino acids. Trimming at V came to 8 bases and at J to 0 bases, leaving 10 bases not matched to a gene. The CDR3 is CASSGGQAGSGNTIYF. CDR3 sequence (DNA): TGCGCCAGTAGCGGGGGACAGGCGGGCTCTGGAAACACCATATATTTT.

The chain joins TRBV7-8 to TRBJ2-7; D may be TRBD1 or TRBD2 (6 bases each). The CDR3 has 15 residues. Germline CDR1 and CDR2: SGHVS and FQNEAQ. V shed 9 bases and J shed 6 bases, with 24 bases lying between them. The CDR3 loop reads CASFWGVGGTGEQYF. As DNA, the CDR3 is TGTGCCAGTTTTTGGGGCGTAGGGGGGACGGGCGAGCAGTACTTC.

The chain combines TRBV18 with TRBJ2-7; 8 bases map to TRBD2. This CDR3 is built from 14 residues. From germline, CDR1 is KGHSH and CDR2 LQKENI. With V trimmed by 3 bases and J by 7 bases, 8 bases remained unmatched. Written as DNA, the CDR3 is TGTGCCAGCTCACCCGTGGAGCGGGAGACGGAGCAGTACTTC. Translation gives CASSPVERETEQYF.

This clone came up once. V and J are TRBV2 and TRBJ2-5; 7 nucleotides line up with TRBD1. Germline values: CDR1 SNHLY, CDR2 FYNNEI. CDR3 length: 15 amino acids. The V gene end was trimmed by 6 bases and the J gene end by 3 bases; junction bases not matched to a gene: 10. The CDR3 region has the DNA TGTGCCAGCAGCCCCGAACAGGGGTGGAAAGAGACCCAGTACTTC. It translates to CASSPEQGWKETQYF.

CDR3 DNA sequence: TGTGCCAGCAGTGAAGTAATCGCGTACAATGAGCAGTTCTTC. It codes for CASSEVIAYNEQFF. V usage is TRBV2 and J usage is TRBJ2-1, with D uncertain. The ends were cut back, 1 base at V and 4 bases at J, with 8 bases in the middle. This CDR3 is 14 amino acids long. Per the germline V gene, CDR1 is SNHLY and CDR2 is FYNNEI.

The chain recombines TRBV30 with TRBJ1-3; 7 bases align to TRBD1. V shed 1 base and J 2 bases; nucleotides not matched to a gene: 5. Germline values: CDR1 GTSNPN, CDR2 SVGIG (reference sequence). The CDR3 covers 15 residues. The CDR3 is CAWSGQGYPGNTIYF. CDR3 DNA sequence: TGTGCCTGGAGTGGACAGGGTTACCCTGGAAACACCATATATTTT.

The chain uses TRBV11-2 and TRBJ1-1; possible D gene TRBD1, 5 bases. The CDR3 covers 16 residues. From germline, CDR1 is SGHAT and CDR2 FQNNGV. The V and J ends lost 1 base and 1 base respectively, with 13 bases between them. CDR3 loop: CASSLVRGSGNTEAFF. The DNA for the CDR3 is TGTGCCAGCAGCTTAGTGAGGGGATCCGGGAACACTGAAGCTTTCTTT.

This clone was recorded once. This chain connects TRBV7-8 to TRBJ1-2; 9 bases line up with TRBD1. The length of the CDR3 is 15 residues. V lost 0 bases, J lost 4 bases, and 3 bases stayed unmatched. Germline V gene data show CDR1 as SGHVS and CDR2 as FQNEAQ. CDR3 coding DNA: TGTGCCAGCAGCTTAGCGGGACAGGGAAGCTATGGCTACACCTTC. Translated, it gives CASSLAGQGSYGYTF.

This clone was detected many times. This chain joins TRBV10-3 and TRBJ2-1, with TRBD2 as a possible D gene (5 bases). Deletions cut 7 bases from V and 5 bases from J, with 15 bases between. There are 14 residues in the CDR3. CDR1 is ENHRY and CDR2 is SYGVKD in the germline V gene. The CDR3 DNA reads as TGTGCCATCAAACCAGCGGAGACTCACAATGAGCAGTTCTTC. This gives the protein CAIKPAETHNEQFF.

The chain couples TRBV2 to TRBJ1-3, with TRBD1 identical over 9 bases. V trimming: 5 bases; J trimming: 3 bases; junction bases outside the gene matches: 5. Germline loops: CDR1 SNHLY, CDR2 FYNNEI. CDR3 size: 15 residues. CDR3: CASSKEGQGGNTIYF. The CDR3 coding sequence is TGTGCCAGCAGTAAAGAGGGACAGGGTGGAAACACCATATATTTT.

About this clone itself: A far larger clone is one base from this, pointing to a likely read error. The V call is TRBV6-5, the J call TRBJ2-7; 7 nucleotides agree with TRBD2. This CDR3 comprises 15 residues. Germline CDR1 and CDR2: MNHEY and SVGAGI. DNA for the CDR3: TGTACCAGCAGGTGGTCCCTAGCGGACTCCTACGAGCAGTACTTC. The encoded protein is CTSRWSLADSYEQYF.

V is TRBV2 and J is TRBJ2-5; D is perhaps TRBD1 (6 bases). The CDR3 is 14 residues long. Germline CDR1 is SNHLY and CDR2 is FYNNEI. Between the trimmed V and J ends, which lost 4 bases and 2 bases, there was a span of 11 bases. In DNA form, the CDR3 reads TGTGCCAGCAGTGCGGACAGCGCACAAGAGACCCAGTACTTC. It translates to CASSADSAQETQYF.

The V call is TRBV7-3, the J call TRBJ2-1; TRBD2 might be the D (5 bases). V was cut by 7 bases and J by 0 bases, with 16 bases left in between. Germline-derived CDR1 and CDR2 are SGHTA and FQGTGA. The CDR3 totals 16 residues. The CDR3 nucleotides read TGTGCCAGCACCCTATACCCGACTAACTCCTACAATGAGCAGTTCTTC. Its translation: CASTLYPTNSYNEQFF.

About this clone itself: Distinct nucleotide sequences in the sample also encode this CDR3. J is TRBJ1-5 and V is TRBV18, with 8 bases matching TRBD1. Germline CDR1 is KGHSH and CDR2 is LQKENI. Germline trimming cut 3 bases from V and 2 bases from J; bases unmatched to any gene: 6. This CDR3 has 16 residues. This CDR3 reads CASSPNPGQGNQPQHF. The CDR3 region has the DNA TGTGCCAGCTCACCGAACCCGGGACAGGGCAATCAGCCCCAGCATTTT.